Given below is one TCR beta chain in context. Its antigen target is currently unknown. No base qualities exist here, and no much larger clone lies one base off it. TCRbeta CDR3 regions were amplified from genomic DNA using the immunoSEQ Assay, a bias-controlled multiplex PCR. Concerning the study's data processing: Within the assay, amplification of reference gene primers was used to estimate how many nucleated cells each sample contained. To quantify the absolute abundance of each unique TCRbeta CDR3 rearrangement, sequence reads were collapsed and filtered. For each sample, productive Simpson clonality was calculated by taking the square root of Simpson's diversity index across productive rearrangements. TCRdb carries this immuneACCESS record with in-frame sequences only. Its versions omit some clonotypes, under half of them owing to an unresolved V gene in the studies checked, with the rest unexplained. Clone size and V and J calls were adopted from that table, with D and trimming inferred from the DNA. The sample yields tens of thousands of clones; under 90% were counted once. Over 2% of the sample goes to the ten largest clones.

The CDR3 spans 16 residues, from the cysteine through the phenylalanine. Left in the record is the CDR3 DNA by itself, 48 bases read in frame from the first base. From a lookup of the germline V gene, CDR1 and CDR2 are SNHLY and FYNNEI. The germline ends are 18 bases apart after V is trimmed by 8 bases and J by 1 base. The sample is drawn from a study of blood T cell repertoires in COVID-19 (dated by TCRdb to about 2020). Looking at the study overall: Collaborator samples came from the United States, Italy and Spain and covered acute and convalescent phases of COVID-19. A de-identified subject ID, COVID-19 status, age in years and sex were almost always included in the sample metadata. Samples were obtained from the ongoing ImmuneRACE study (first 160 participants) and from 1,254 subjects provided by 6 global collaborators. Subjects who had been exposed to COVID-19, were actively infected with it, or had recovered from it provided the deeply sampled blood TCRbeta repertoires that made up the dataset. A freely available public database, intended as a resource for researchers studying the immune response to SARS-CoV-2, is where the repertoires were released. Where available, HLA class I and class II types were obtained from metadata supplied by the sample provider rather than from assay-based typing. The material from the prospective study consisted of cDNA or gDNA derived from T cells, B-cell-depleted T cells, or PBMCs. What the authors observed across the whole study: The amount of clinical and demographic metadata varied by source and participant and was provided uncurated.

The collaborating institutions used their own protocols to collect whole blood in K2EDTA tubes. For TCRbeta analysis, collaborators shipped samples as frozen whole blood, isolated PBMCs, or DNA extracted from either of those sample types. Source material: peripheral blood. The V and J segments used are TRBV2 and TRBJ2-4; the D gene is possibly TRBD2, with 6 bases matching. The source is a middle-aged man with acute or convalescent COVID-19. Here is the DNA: TGTGCCAGCTTCCGTGGGGGGTATGCGGCCAAAAACATTCAGTACTTC. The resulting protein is CASFRGGYAAKNIQYF.